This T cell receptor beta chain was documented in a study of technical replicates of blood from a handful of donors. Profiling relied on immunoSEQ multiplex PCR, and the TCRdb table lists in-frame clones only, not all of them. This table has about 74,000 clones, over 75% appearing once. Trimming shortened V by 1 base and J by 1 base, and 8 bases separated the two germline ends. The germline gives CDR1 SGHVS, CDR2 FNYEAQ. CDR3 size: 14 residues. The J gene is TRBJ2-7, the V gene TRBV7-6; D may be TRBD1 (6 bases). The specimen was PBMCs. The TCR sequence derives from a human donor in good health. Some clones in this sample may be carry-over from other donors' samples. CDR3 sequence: CASSLGQESYEQYF. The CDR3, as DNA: TGTGCCAGCAGCTTAGGACAGGAATCCTACGAGCAGTACTTC.